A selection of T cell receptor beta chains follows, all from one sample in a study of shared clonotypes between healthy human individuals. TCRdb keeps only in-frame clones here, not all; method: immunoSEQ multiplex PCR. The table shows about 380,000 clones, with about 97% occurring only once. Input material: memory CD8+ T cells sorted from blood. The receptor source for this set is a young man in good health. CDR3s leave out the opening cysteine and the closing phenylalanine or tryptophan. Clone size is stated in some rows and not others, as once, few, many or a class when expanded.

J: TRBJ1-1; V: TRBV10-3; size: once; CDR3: AIRDMNTEAF
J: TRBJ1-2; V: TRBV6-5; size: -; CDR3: ASSWTANYGYT
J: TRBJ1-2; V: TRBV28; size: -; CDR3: ASSFPDYGYT
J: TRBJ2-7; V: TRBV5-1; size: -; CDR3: ASRYTPGYEQY
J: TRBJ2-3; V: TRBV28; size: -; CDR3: ASSSPGLPGDTQY
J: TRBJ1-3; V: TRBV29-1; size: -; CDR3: SVEIGPGNTIY
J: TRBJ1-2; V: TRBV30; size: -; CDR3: AWSVRRGYGYT
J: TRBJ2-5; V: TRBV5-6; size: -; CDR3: ASCAGTQPLQETQY
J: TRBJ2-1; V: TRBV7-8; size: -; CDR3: ASSLDAGSSYNEQF
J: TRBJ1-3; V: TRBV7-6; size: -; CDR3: ASSDRGTFSGNTIY
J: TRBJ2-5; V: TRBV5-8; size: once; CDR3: ASSLATSGRAGETQY
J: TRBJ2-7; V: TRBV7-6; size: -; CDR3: ASSPGAEQY
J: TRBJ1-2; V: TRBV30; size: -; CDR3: AWNRGPGYT
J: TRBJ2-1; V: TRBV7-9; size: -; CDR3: ASSPTGGMYNEQF
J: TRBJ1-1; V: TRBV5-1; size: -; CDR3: ASSHGQGWTEAF
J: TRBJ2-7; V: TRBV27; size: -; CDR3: ASSLTEGGPYEQY
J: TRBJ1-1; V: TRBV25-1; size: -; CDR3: ASVLGNTEAF
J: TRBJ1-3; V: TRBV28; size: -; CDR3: ATLSPGNTIY
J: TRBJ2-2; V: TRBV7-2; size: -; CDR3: ASSSVPGGELF
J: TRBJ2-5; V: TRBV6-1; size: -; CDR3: ASSEGLKRVFQETQY
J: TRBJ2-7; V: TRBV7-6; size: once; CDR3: ASSFRASGRAGSYEQY
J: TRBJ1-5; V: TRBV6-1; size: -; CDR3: ASRRLGEPQH
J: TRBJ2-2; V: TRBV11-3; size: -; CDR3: ASSSGPRSGELF
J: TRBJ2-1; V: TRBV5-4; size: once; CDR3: ASTLGLAGEYNEQF
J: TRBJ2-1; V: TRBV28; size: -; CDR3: ASSVAYNEQF
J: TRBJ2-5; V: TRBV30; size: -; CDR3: AWAGETRPQY
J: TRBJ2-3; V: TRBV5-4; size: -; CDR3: ASSLEQGIADTQY
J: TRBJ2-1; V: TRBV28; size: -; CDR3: ASIKGSYNEQF
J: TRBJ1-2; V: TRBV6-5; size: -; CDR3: ASRPGGASGYT
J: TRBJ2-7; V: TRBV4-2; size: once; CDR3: ASSQDGYEQY
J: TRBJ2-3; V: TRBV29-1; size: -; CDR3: SYVRLASDSGTDTQY
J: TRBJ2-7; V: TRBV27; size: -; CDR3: ASSPRGGSYYEQY
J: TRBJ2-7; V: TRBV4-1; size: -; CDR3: ASSQTGTSGYEQY
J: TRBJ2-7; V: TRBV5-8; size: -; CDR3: ASVRRANSGYEQY
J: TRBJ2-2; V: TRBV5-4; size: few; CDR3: ASSSTGELF
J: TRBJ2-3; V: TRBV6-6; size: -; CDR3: ASRGSSTDTQY
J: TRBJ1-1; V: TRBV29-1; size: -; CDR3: SVTRGRFTEAF
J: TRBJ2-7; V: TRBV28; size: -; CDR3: ASRPRGAGGSYEQY
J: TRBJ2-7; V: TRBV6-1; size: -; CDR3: ASRTGGYEQY
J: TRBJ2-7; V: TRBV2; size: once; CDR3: ASSADAAYEQY
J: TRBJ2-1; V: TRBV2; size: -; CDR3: ASRGHSSYNEQF
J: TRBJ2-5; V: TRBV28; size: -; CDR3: ASSLWGGWETQY